Listed below are T cell receptor beta chains from one sample, sequenced in a study of shared clonotypes between healthy human individuals. Data came from immunoSEQ multiplex PCR; TCRdb stores just in-frame clones and leaves some out. The table shows about 610,000 clones, with roughly 97% occurring only once. The specimen sequenced was naive CD4+ T cells sorted from blood. The receptor source for this set is a woman younger than 45 in good health. CDR3s include the opening cysteine and the closing phenylalanine or tryptophan. Fields, in order: V gene, D gene, J gene, CDR3 length, CDR3 protein. D genes are given only for firm matches.

>TRBV30|NA|TRBJ1-2|13
CAWGPGPGNGYTF
>TRBV6-5|TRBD1|TRBJ1-4|14
CASSRGTVGEKLFF
>TRBV10-3|NA|TRBJ1-1|14
CAIRLGRRDTEAFF
>TRBV6-5|NA|TRBJ2-5|16
CASSLKPGHGGKTQYF
>TRBV5-4|TRBD1|TRBJ1-1|15
CASSPGDRVGTEAFF
>TRBV28|NA|TRBJ1-1|15
CASSFSGFGNTEAFF
>TRBV13|TRBD2|TRBJ2-1|16
CASSLPGLAGVNEQFF
>TRBV7-2|NA|TRBJ2-3|11
CASTNTDTQYF
>TRBV5-1|NA|TRBJ1-1|16
CASSLVLRGERDEAFF
>TRBV11-3|TRBD2|TRBJ2-3|13
CASSRTSTDTQYF
>TRBV19|NA|TRBJ2-2|14
CASSISGNTGELFF
>TRBV18|TRBD2|TRBJ2-3|17
CASSPNGLASRTDTQYF
>TRBV27|NA|TRBJ1-1|15
CATSLGWGRNTEAFF
>TRBV28|NA|TRBJ1-2|12
CASSPLRYGYTF
>TRBV4-1|TRBD1|TRBJ1-3|16
CASSQPGQGPGNTIYF
>TRBV25-1|NA|TRBJ1-2|15
CASSDFPRVVYGYTF
>TRBV15|TRBD1|TRBJ2-7|14
CATSRGQGVVEQYF
>TRBV30|TRBD2|TRBJ2-1|16
CAWSVRTSGTHNEQFF
>TRBV20-1|NA|TRBJ1-2|11
CSASLAYGYTF
>TRBV19|TRBD1|TRBJ2-7|15
CASSGGTGVTYEQYF
>TRBV27|TRBD2|TRBJ2-3|20
CASSPRSLVGTSGRRDTQYF
>TRBV18|NA|TRBJ1-1|15
CASSPGTGPNTEAFF
>TRBV7-6|TRBD2|TRBJ2-4|14
CASSLGTGGNIQYF
>TRBV28|NA|TRBJ2-3|15
CASSEKRGNTDTQYF
>TRBV6-5|TRBD1|TRBJ2-1|14
CASSRATGAIEQFF
>TRBV18|NA|TRBJ2-6|17
CASSPIVQVAGANVLTF
>TRBV7-9|NA|TRBJ2-2|14
CASSLIRYTGELFF
>TRBV7-8|TRBD2|TRBJ2-1|16
CASSVTLGLVANEQFF
>TRBV28|TRBD2|TRBJ2-3|16
CASSLYGRVLTDTQYF